This T cell receptor (beta chain) came from a study of regulatory T cells in long-lasting Graves disease. Study results and caveats: Persistent patients shared more public clonotypes (about 2,700) than newly diagnosed patients (around 1,000). With a small sample size, accuracy may have been reduced.

The time point is: persistent/refractory GD, antithyroid drugs over 5 years with positive TRAb. PBMC-extracted RNA yielded the TCR library. CDR1 and CDR2 from the germline V gene are LGHNA and YSLEER. This CDR3 is 18 amino acids long. V was clipped by 2 bases and J by 0 bases; unmatched bases: 10. As concerns this clonotype: Its antigen is still unknown.

With iRepertoire HTBI primers and Arm-PCR of CDR3 regions, TCR beta libraries were built. From the multiplex PCR reads, TCRdb called clonotypes with MiXCR, one entry per CDR3 protein. The table records 400,000 to 450,000 distinct CDR3 sequences, 23% of them present only once. The sequencing used peripheral blood mononuclear cells (PBMCs), collected when the disease was refractory, from a patient treated with antithyroid drugs. V is TRBV4-3 and J is TRBJ1-5; 7 bases agree with TRBD1. This sequence originates from a female donor with Graves disease. The CDR3 DNA is TGCGCCAGCAGCCAAACGTCTTTACAGGGGTATAGCAATCAGCCCCAGCATTTT. This codes for CASSQTSLQGYSNQPQHF.